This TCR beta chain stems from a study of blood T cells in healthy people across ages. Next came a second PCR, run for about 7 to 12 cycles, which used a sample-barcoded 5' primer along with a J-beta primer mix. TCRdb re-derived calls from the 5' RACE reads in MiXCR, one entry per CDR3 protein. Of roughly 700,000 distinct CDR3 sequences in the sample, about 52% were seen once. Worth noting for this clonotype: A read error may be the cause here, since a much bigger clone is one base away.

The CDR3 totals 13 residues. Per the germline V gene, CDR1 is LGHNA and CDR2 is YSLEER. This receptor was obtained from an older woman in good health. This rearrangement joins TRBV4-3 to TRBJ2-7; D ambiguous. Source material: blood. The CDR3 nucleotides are TGCGCCGGCAGCCAAGATAGGGCCTTGGGGCAGTACTTC. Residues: CAGSQDRALGQYF.